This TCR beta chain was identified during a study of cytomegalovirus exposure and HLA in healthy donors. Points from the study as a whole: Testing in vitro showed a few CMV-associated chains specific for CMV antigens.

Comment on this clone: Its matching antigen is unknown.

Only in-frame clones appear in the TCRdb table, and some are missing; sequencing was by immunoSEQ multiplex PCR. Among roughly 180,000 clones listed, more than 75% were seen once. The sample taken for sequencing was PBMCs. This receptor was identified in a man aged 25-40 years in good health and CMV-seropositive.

The CDR3 here is CASRRQGGTYGYTF. CDR3 bases: TGTGCCAGCAGGCGACAGGGGGGCACCTATGGCTACACCTTC. V usage is TRBV2 and J usage is TRBJ1-2; 9 bases fit TRBD1. V lost 6 bases, J lost 4 bases, and 6 bases stayed unmatched. Per germline, CDR1 SNHLY and CDR2 FYNNEI. CDR3 length: 14 amino acids.